The clone carrying this T cell receptor delta chain was observed a handful of times. The sample originates from a study of gamma-delta T cells after stem cell transplantation. Germline V gives CDR1 TVYSNPD, CDR2 GDNSRS (reference sequence). Between the trimmed V and J ends, which lost 0 bases and 0 bases, there was a span of 26 bases. This CDR3 contains 19 residues. TCRdb reprocessed the RT-PCR reads through CATT. Of around 16,000 delta-chain clones listed, 9% to 9.5% are singletons. This chain uses TRDV3 with TRDJ1; D gene uncertain. Sequencing was carried out using gamma-delta T cells. The origin of this receptor is a human donor. It is not recorded whose cells these are; they may come from a transplant donor. For the CDR3, the DNA is TGTGCCTTTAGTCCATGTACTACCGGGAGAGAAGAGTACACCGATAAACTCATCTTT. Protein sequence: CAFSPCTTGREEYTDKLIF.